What follows describes a single T cell receptor beta chain. TCR beta chains were sequenced at survey level with immunoSEQ. The method was immunoSEQ multiplex PCR; TCRdb's version includes in-frame clones alone and lacks a portion of them. The table has approximately 70,000 clones, about 93% seen once. This CDR3 contains 14 residues. Between the trimmed V and J ends, which lost 2 bases and 2 bases, there was a span of 8 bases. The germline CDR1 and CDR2 sequences are KGHSH and LQKENI. Sequenced sample: PBMCs. The V gene is TRBV18, the J gene TRBJ2-3, with D unclear. The receptor was derived from a man aged 35 to 55 with rheumatoid arthritis. This CDR3 is CASSPRRDTDTQYF. The CDR3, as DNA: TGTGCCAGCTCACCAAGACGCGACACAGATACGCAGTATTTT.